The 11 T cell receptor beta chains below come from one sample, sequenced in a study of Graves' ophthalmopathy and Graves' hyperthyroidism. The sequenced template was RNA, covering the TCR beta CDR3 region. RT-PCR was first run with HTBI primers, then multiplex PCR in a second round. Using its own MiXCR run on the multiplex PCR reads, TCRdb lists one record per CDR3 protein. Of fewer than 400,000 distinct CDR3 sequences in the sample, around 16% were seen once. The sample consisted of peripheral blood. The receptors stem from a woman aged 18 to 35 with Graves' ophthalmopathy.

This clonotype was observed at least ten times. The junction shows a germline mismatch at one end, possibly a read error. The chain carries TRBV11-2 and TRBJ2-4; 8 bases align to TRBD1. The CDR3 covers 19 residues. CDR1 is SGHAT, CDR2 FQNNGV, per germline. The CDR3 nucleotides read TGTGCCAGCAGCTTCCCCGGGACAGGAGGTGTCGGAGCCAAAAACACTCAGTACTTC. Encoded protein: CASSFPGTGGVGAKNTQYF. The full variable domain, its missing parts supplied by reference TRBV11-2 and TRBJ2-4, is EAGVAQSPRYKIIEKRQSVAFWCNPISGHATLYWYQQILGQGPKLLIQFQNNGVVDDSQLPKDRFSAERLKGVDSTLKIQPAKLEDSAVYLCASSFPGTGGVGAKNTQYFGAGTRLSVL.

At least ten counts were recorded for this clonotype. The chain recombines TRBV11-2 with TRBJ2-2, with a tentative D call TRBD2 (6 bases). The CDR3 spans 17 residues. Germline assignment: CDR1 SGHAT and CDR2 FQNNGV. V lost 2 bases to trimming and J lost 8 bases, with 21 bases between them. The CDR3: CASSLIRAGRRRGELFF. CDR3 nucleotides: TGTGCCAGCAGCTTAATCCGTGCGGGGCGACGTCGGGGGGAGCTGTTTTTT.

In this sample, this clonotype turned up many times. This chain links TRBV29-1 with TRBJ2-7, with TRBD2 matching 8 bases. Per the germline V gene, CDR1 is SQVTM and CDR2 is ANQGSEA. The V and J ends lost 4 bases and 1 base, in that order; junction bases with no gene match: 6. CDR3 length: 14 residues. DNA of the CDR3: TGCAGCGTTGGGGGTAGCGGGGCGTCCTACGAGCAGTACTTC. Its translation: CSVGGSGASYEQYF.

This clonotype appeared many times. This chain links TRBV7-4 with TRBJ1-5, with D possibly being TRBD1 (5 bases). V lost 2 bases and J lost 1, with 18 bases in between. Per germline, CDR1 SGHVT and CDR2 SQSDAQ. This CDR3 spans 18 amino acids. CDR3 protein: CASSLNCCRVFSNQPQHF. The CDR3 bases are TGTGCCAGCAGCTTAAACTGCTGCAGGGTTTTCAGCAATCAGCCCCAGCATTTT.

This clonotype was detected many times. The chain is built from TRBV7-2 and TRBJ2-5; D is unclear. The V end was cut by 1 base, the J end by 4 bases, with 13 bases between. Germline V lookup: CDR1 SGHTA, CDR2 FQGNSA. This CDR3 comprises 15 residues. CDR3 bases: TGTGCCAGCAGCTTAGTCCCAGGTAGTGGAGAGACCCAGTACTTC. Its translation is CASSLVPGSGETQYF. Complete variable domain (other parts from reference TRBV7-2 and TRBJ2-5): GAGVSQSPSNKVTEKGKDVELRCDPISGHTALYWYRQSLGQGLEFLIYFQGNSAPDKSGLPSDRFSAERTGGSVSTLTIQRTQQEDSAVYLCASSLVPGSGETQYFGPGTRLLVL.

This clonotype came up many times. The chain carries TRBV4-3 and TRBJ1-5; D remains ambiguous. Trimming removed 0 bases from V and 0 bases from J, with 6 bases in between. Germline values: CDR1 LGHNA, CDR2 YSLEER. The CDR3 totals 15 residues. The CDR3, as DNA: TGCGCCAGCAGCCAAGATTGGAATAGCAATCAGCCCCAGCATTTT. Encoded protein: CASSQDWNSNQPQHF.

In this sample, this clonotype turned up many times. The gene calls are TRBV13 and TRBJ1-6; TRBD1 matches 9 bases. Germline CDR1 and CDR2: PRHDT and FYEKMQ (reference sequence). The ends lost 0 bases at V and 7 bases at J; junction bases unmatched: 13. This CDR3 region has 19 residues. The CDR3: CASSLGGQGWSGRNSPLHF. Written as DNA, the CDR3 is TGTGCCAGCAGCTTAGGAGGACAGGGGTGGTCGGGTCGGAATTCACCCCTCCACTTT.

In its sample, this clonotype was seen many times. This chain connects TRBV7-9 to TRBJ2-5; D remains unclear. Trimming removed 1 base at V and 5 bases at J, with 5 bases between. The CDR3 length is 12 residues. CDR1 SEHNR and CDR2 FQNEAQ come from the germline V gene (reference sequence). The CDR3 DNA is TGTGCCAGCAGCTTAGATGGGGAGACCCAGTACTTC. Protein: CASSLDGETQYF.

This clonotype has at least ten counts. The chain couples TRBV10-3 to TRBJ2-7; D might be TRBD1 (6 bases). The ends were cut back, 4 bases at V and 2 bases at J, with 12 bases in the middle. CDR3 length: 14 residues. In germline, CDR1 is ENHRY, CDR2 SYGVKD. This CDR3 reads CAISGPGATYEQYF. CDR3 in DNA: TGTGCCATCAGTGGGCCAGGGGCAACCTACGAGCAGTACTTC.

Ten or more counts support this clonotype. V usage is TRBV20-1 and J usage is TRBJ1-5; D remains ambiguous. Trimming cost V 5 bases and J 4 bases, with 6 bases left between them. CDR3 length: 11 residues. Germline CDR1 DFQATT, CDR2 SNEGSKA (reference sequence). The CDR3 sequence: CSALDNQPQHF. The CDR3, as DNA: TGCAGTGCTCTAGATAATCAGCCCCAGCATTTT.

This clonotype was seen ten or more times. This sequence joins TRBV5-5 and TRBJ1-2, with D possibly TRBD1 on 5 matching bases. The CDR3 sequence is 13 residues long. Per germline, CDR1 SGHKS and CDR2 YYEKEE (reference sequence). V lost 4 bases, J lost 3 bases, and 10 bases lay in between. Here the CDR3 reads CASSQGFDYGYTF. The CDR3 region has the DNA TGTGCCAGCAGCCAGGGATTCGACTATGGCTACACCTTC. Full variable domain (outside the CDR3, taken from reference TRBV5-5 and TRBJ1-2): DAGVTQSPTHLIKTRGQQVTLRCSPISGHKSVSWYQQVLGQGPQFIFQYYEKEERGRGNFPDRFSARQFPNYSSELNVNALLLGDSALYLCASSQGFDYGYTFGSGTRLTVV.